The entry that follows covers one TCR beta chain sequence. This record comes from a study of blood T cell repertoires in COVID-19. Assay used: immunoSEQ multiplex PCR; TCRdb lists only in-frame clones, some missing. The sample has approximately 500,000 clones, less than 90% seen once. This CDR3 comprises 12 residues. Trimming at V came to 3 bases and at J to 8 bases, leaving 2 bases not matched to a gene. The TCR sequence derives from a woman aged 45 to 65 with COVID-19, enrolled during active disease. J is TRBJ1-1 and V is TRBV12-3 or TRBV12-4; the match to TRBD1 covers 8 bases. Sample: peripheral blood. CDR3 DNA: TGTGCCAGCAGTTTCAACAGGGGGGAAGCTTTCTTT. Translated, it gives CASSFNRGEAFF.